This T cell receptor beta chain is drawn from a study of CD8 T cells in Susac syndrome (dated by TCRdb to about 2019). The study in broad terms: The study used repertoire sequencing to test whether antigen drove CD8+ T cell activation and differentiation in Susac syndrome.

Peripheral blood CD8+ and CD4+ T cells from healthy donors, Susac syndrome patients and multiple sclerosis patients were profiled using high-throughput TCR beta sequencing. The healthy donors served as controls matched for age and sex. CD8+ TEMRA cells were enriched by FACS, while bulk CD8+ and CD4+ T cells were purified by magnetic negative isolation. Blood was collected in EDTA tubes and processed within 24 hours, with PBMCs isolated through density gradient centrifugation. PBMCs intended for TCR sequencing were frozen in liquid nitrogen and were later thawed in a 37 degrees C water bath. A purity of at least 90% was achieved for sorted or isolated CD4+, CD8+ and CD8+ TEMRA cells. RNA was extracted with the RNeasy kit and about 0.5 to 1 ug was reverse transcribed using random hexamers. The immunoSEQ multiplex PCR assay, which covers 54 Vbeta and 13 Jbeta segments, was used to amplify TCR beta CDR3 regions. PCR amplification bias was corrected by using a synthetic template baseline for primer optimization and computational correction. The published analysis was carried out like this. Reads were annotated to V, D and J genes according to IMGT and were analyzed with immunoSEQ Analyzer, with only productive sequences retained. Clonality was calculated as one minus the Shannon entropy normalized by log2 of the number of productive unique sequences. For each patient and control, public and private clones were evaluated within the 100 most prevalent clones. Susac-specific clones were defined as absent from healthy and MS cohorts, over a thousand published viral clones and other ImmuneACCESS disease sequences. TCRdb trimmed the raw reads at Q25, called clones with MiXCR and kept productive beta chains. Rows are unified per CDR3 protein, each entry keeping the most common DNA and genes. These V and J calls originate from TCRdb's pipeline instead of the authors' own analysis. This sample is represented by approximately 170,000 distinct CDR3 sequences; about 91% of them were singletons. Roughly 0.08% of the sample is held by the ten biggest clonotypes.

The germline V gene (reference sequence) specifies SEHNR as CDR1 and FQNEAQ as CDR2. Reading from cysteine to phenylalanine, the CDR3 counts 16 amino acids. The sequence is cut down to CDR3 DNA, 48 bases in frame from base 1. V and J are truncated by 5 bases and 0 bases respectively, leaving an intervening sequence of 14 bases. About this clonotype itself: What antigen it recognizes has not been identified. Per-base quality was not reported, and no clone a single base away is much larger than it.

Broad study findings and their caveats: The study acknowledged that relatively few individuals were included in the TCR sequencing and HLA analysis.

The TCR was taken from a human donor in good health. This chain is built from TRBV7-9 and TRBJ1-3; possibly the D gene is TRBD1, per 5 matching bases. Sequencing input: CD4+ T cells from PBMCs. DNA sequence: TGTGCCAGCAGCGGCCGGGACCGCGTCTCTGGAAACACCATATATTTT. This gives the protein CASSGRDRVSGNTIYF.